This T cell receptor (beta chain) was sequenced for a study of CD8 T cells in ankylosing spondylitis. The sample holds many counts of this clonotype. Antigen: not known. TCRdb reprocessed the 5' RACE reads with MiXCR, giving one entry per CDR3 protein. The data show about 42,000 distinct CDR3 sequences, approximately 2.6% seen once. Notes on the study in general: Typical of ankylosing spondylitis blood, it appeared, was a TCR beta motif of under 10 highly homologous variants. As reported, disease-linked clones showed significant enrichment in matched ankylosing spondylitis synovial fluid.

The CDR3 loop spans 16 amino acids. Germline V CDR1 and CDR2: SGDLS, YYNGEE. V was pared by 0 bases and J by 10 bases, with 7 bases of the junction left unmatched. This clonotype was sampled from a male donor with ankylosing spondylitis or in good health (not recorded which). Sequencing was carried out using blood, either unsorted or a sorted T cell fraction (not recorded which). The J gene is TRBJ2-1, the V gene TRBV9; 13 bases are shared with TRBD2. CDR3 in DNA: TGTGCCAGCAGCGTAGCACCCGGACTAGCGGGAGAAGAGCAGTTCTTC. Translating it yields CASSVAPGLAGEEQFF.